In this sample, the clone carrying this T cell receptor (beta chain) turned up many times. Its specificity is not known. The tissue used was unsorted bulk material of about 19-33 mg. RNA and DNA were co-extracted from it with the AllPrep DNA/RNA mini kit. Every patient in the cohort had a primary liver carcinoma. That carcinoma was treated by surgical resection. The data are from a study of tumor-infiltrating lymphocytes in primary liver carcinoma. About the research overall: Among the tumors, stages were T1-T3 N0M0 and sizes roughly 4 to 10 cm. Sample yields, roughly 3.5 to 8 million productive TCRbeta reads, were similar across the tissue types.

Overall study results and limits: Tumors and blood were compared for top-250-clone fraction, and tumors had the significantly higher value (p = 0.039).

Total RNA (about 500 ng) served as template for TCR beta cDNA synthesis primed by a constant-region primer. Libraries for TCR beta were built through three nested multiplex PCR rounds, which together made up a slightly modified ARM-PCR procedure. TCRdb re-analysed the multiplex PCR reads in MiXCR, keeping a single row per CDR3 protein. Of 95,000 to 150,000 distinct CDR3 sequences detected, under 70% appear once; the ten largest clones hold more than 8%. Sequenced input: tumor-adjacent normal liver tissue. This TCR was recovered from an older woman with primary liver carcinoma and hepatitis B virus infection.

In DNA form, the CDR3 reads TGTGCCAGCAGTTGGAACAGAGGGACCCAGTACTTC. Protein product: CASSWNRGTQYF. This chain links TRBV28 with TRBJ2-5; D gene unclear. The CDR3 covers 12 residues. With 4 bases removed from V and 7 bases from J, the gap between germline ends came to 10 bases. Germline V CDR1 and CDR2: MDHEN, SYDVKM.